The clone carrying this TCR beta chain was seen once. Its target is not known. Profiling relied on immunoSEQ multiplex PCR, and the TCRdb table lists in-frame clones only, not all of them. The sample holds around 43,000 clones, roughly nine tenths seen once. This record comes from a study of OX40 agonist ivuxolimab in advanced cancers. At the level of the study: Ivuxolimab was administered intravenously to patients at 0.01 to 10 mg/kg every 2 weeks. Partial responses, seen in three patients, involved one hepatocellular carcinoma and two cutaneous melanomas.

Findings of the study overall: In general, CD8+ T cells held more expanded clones than CD4+ did, on average.

The germline V gene encodes CDR1 KGHSH and CDR2 LQKENI. The trim removed 3 bases at V and 2 bases at J, leaving 4 bases unmatched. The CDR3 spans 15 residues. This TCR derives from an adult with an advanced solid tumor such as melanoma, head and neck, liver or kidney cancer. The chain employs TRBV18 and TRBJ2-3; 8 nucleotides align to TRBD2. The specimen comprised CD4+ or CD8+ T cells sorted from blood, sampled in a trial of the OX40 agonist ivuxolimab. In DNA, the CDR3 is TGTGCCAGCTCACCGCCGACTAGCGTCACAGATACGCAGTATTTT. This gives the protein CASSPPTSVTDTQYF.